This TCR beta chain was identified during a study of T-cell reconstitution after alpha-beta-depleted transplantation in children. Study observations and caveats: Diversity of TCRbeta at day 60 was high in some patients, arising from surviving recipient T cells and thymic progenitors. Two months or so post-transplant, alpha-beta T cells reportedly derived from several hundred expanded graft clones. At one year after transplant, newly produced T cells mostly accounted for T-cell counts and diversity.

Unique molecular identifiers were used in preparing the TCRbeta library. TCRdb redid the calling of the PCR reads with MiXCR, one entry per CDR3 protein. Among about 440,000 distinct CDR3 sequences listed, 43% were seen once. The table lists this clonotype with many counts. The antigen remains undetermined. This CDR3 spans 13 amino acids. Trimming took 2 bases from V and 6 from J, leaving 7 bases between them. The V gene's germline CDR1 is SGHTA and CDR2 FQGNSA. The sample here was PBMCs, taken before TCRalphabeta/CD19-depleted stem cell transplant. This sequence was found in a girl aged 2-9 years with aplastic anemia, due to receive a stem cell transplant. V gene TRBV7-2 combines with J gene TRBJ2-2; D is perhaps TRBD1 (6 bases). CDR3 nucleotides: TGTGCCAGCAGCTTACACAGGGCCGGGGAGCTGTTTTTT. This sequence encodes CASSLHRAGELFF. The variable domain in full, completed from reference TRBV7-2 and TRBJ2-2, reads GAGVSQSPSNKVTEKGKDVELRCDPISGHTALYWYRQSLGQGLEFLIYFQGNSAPDKSGLPSDRFSAERTGGSVSTLTIQRTQQEDSAVYLCASSLHRAGELFFGEGSRLTVL.